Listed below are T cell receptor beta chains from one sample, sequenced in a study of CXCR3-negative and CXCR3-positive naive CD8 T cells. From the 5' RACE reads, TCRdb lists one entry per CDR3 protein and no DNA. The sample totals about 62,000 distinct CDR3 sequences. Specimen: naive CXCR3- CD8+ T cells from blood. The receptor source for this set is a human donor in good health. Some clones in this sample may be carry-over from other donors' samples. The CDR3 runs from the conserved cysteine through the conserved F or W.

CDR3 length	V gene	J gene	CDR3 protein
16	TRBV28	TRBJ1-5	CASSFARPAPRVAQHF
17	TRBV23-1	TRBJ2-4	CASNGRLWGPGGDIQYF
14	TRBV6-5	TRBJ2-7	CTSSYGIGPYEQYF
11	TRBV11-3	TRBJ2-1	CASSFEGAQFF
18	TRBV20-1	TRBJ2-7	CSALPGSGGVVAAYEQYF
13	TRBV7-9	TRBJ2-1	CASSLDRYNEQFF
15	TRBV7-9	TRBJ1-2	CASSLASFGNYGYTF
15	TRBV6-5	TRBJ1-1	CASSYFRLPNTEAFF
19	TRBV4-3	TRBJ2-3	CASSHPIGLAGGGTDTQYF
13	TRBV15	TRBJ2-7	CATSSRRGLEQYF
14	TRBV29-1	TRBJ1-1	CSVEDRPDFSEAFF
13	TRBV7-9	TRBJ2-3	CASTGRGADTQYF
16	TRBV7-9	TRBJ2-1	CASSPRTGGTYNEQFF
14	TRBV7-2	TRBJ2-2	CASRFPTGAGELFF
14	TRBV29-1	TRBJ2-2	CSVLADTRTVELFF
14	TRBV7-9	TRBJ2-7	CASSWWDRGYEQYF
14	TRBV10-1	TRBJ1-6	CASRGTPGKSPLHF
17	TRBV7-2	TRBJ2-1	CASSLTQGPSSYNEQFF
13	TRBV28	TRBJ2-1	CASTYTPYNEQFF
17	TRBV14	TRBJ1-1	CASSQDNFQLTNTEAFF
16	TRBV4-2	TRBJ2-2	CASSQFSGGVAGELFF
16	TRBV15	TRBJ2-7	CATIGQPGQGDYEQYF
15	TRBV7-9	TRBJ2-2	CASSLENRVTGELFF
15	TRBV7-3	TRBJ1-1	CASSLAQGPNTEAFF
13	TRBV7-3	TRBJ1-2	CASSPTENYGYTF
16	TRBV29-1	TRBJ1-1	CSSEGAAGQGNTEAFF